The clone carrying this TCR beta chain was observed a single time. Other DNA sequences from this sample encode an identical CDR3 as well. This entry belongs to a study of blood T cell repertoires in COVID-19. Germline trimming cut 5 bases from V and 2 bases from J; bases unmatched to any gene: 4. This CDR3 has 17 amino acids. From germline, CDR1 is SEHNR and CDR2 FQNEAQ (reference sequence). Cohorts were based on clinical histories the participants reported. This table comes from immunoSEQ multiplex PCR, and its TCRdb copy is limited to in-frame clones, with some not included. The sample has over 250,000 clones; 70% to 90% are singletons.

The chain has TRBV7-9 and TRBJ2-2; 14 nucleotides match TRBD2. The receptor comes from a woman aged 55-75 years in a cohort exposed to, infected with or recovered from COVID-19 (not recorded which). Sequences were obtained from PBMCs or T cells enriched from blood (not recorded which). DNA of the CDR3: TGTGCCAGCAGCCGCGGACTAGCGGGAGGTAACACCGGGGAGCTGTTTTTT. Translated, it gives CASSRGLAGGNTGELFF.